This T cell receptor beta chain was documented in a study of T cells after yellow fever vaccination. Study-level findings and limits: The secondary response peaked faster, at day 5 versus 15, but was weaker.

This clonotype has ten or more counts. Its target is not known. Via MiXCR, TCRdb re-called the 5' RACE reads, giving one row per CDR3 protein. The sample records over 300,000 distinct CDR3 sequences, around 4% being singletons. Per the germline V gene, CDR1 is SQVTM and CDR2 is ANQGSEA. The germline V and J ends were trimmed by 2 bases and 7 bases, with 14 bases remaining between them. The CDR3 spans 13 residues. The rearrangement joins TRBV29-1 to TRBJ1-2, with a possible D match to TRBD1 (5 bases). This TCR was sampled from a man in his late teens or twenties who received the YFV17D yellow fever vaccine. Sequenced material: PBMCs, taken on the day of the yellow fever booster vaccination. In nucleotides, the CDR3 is TGCAGCGTTGAAATAGGCGACAGCCCTGGCTACACCTTC. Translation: CSVEIGDSPGYTF.